Following are 2 T cell receptor beta chains from one sample sequenced in a study of blood T cell repertoires in COVID-19. TCRdb's copy holds only in-frame clones and misses some; the assay was immunoSEQ multiplex PCR. This sample has some 450,000 clones, with 70% to 90% found just once. Sequences were obtained from peripheral blood. These receptors were taken from a man aged 18-30 years with COVID-19, enrolled during active disease.

The gene calls are TRBV7-8 and TRBJ2-1; D remains unclear. The CDR3 contains 15 residues. V was shortened by 4 bases and J by 8 bases, with 18 bases between the two germline ends. Germline V gene lookup returns CDR1 SGHVS and CDR2 FQNEAQ. CDR3 nucleotides: TGTGCCAGCAGCTCGCCGTGGAGCCGTGAATATGAGCAGTTCTTC. The encoded protein is CASSSPWSREYEQFF. Combining the CDR3 with reference TRBV7-8 and TRBJ2-1 gives the whole variable domain GAGVSQSPRYKVAKRGQDVALRCDPISGHVSLFWYQQALGQGPEFLTYFQNEAQLDKSGLPSDRFFAERPEGSVSTLKIQRTQQEDSAVYLCASSSPWSREYEQFFGPGTRLTVL.

The sample holds a few counts of this clone. The chain carries TRBV30 and TRBJ2-7, with 8 bases lining up with TRBD2. J gave up 2 bases and V 1 base, and 4 bases lay outside the gene matches. Per the germline V gene, CDR1 is GTSNPN and CDR2 is SVGIG (reference sequence). This CDR3 comprises 14 residues. CDR3 residues: CAWSGGGQAYEQYF. CDR3 in DNA: TGTGCCTGGAGTGGCGGGGGGCAAGCCTACGAGCAGTACTTC.